The rows below give T cell receptor beta chains drawn from one sample of a study of cytomegalovirus exposure and HLA in healthy donors. The method was immunoSEQ multiplex PCR; TCRdb's version includes in-frame clones alone and lacks a portion of them. The sample includes some 49,000 clones, approximately 90% of them seen just once. The sequenced sample consisted of PBMCs. Every receptor here comes from a man younger than 35 in good health and CMV-seronegative. The CDR3 runs from the conserved cysteine through the conserved F or W. A D gene is named only where the DNA matches it firmly. Expanded clones get a size class; other rows say once, few or many, or leave the size out.

J: TRBJ2-5; V: TRBV29-1; size: once; D: -; CDR3: CSVESETAKETQYF; DNA: TGCAGCGTTGAATCCGAGACAGCTAAAGAGACCCAGTACTTC
J: TRBJ2-7; V: TRBV11-2; size: -; D: TRBD2; CDR3: CASSLVTMRGRAYEQYF; DNA: TGTGCCAGCAGCTTAGTTACCATGCGCGGGAGGGCCTACGAGCAGTACTTC
J: TRBJ2-1; V: TRBV5-6; size: -; D: TRBD2; CDR3: CASSLSGRAINNEQFF; DNA: TGTGCCAGCAGCTTGAGCGGGAGGGCCATAAACAATGAGCAGTTCTTC
J: TRBJ2-1; V: TRBV10-1; size: -; D: TRBD2; CDR3: CASSDWGLAVDEQFF; DNA: TGCGCCAGCAGTGATTGGGGACTAGCGGTCGATGAGCAGTTCTTC
J: TRBJ2-2; V: TRBV5-1; size: -; D: TRBD1; CDR3: CASSSGQGWTGELFF; DNA: TGCGCCAGCAGCTCGGGACAGGGTTGGACCGGGGAGCTGTTTTTT
J: TRBJ2-1; V: TRBV19; size: -; D: -; CDR3: CASSIGAERNYNEQFF; DNA: TGTGCCAGTAGTATAGGGGCGGAGCGGAATTACAATGAGCAGTTCTTC
J: TRBJ2-2; V: TRBV7-3; size: -; D: TRBD2; CDR3: CASSPPSGSQTGELFF; DNA: TGTGCCAGCAGCCCCCCTAGCGGGAGTCAGACCGGGGAGCTGTTTTTT
J: TRBJ2-7; V: TRBV10-3; size: once; D: -; CDR3: CAIRLATRSYEQYF; DNA: TGTGCCATCAGGCTAGCGACCCGCTCCTACGAGCAGTACTTC
J: TRBJ2-1; V: TRBV5-6; size: -; D: -; CDR3: CASSLQGFGNNEQFF; DNA: TGTGCCAGCAGCTTACAGGGATTCGGTAACAATGAGCAGTTCTTC
J: TRBJ2-1; V: TRBV27; size: -; D: TRBD1; CDR3: CASRIDRGPYNEQFF; DNA: TGTGCCAGCAGGATAGACAGGGGACCCTACAATGAGCAGTTCTTC
J: TRBJ2-1; V: TRBV28; size: -; D: TRBD2; CDR3: CASNLRGTSELNEQFF; DNA: TGTGCCAGCAACCTGAGGGGGACTAGCGAGCTCAATGAGCAGTTCTTC
J: TRBJ2-5; V: TRBV9; size: once; D: -; CDR3: CASSAAPQGRETQYF; DNA: TGTGCCAGCAGCGCTGCCCCACAGGGTCGAGAGACCCAGTACTTC
J: TRBJ2-7; V: TRBV28; size: -; D: TRBD1; CDR3: CASSSFGQGAIYEQYF; DNA: TGTGCCAGCAGTTCATTTGGGCAGGGGGCGATCTACGAGCAGTACTTC
J: TRBJ2-4; V: TRBV4-2; size: -; D: TRBD2; CDR3: CASSQEPSGTSGSYGAKNIQYF; DNA: TGTGCCAGCAGCCAAGAGCCCTCCGGGACTAGCGGGAGTTATGGTGCCAAAAACATTCAGTACTTC
J: TRBJ2-1; V: TRBV7-2; size: -; D: TRBD2; CDR3: CASRQTSGSGNEQFF; DNA: TGTGCCAGCAGGCAAACTAGCGGGAGCGGCAATGAGCAGTTCTTC
J: TRBJ2-3; V: TRBV4-3; size: -; D: -; CDR3: CASSQDSGGSYGDTQYF; DNA: TGCGCCAGCAGCCAAGATTCAGGCGGGTCCTACGGAGATACGCAGTATTTT
J: TRBJ2-1; V: TRBV5-1; size: -; D: TRBD2; CDR3: CASSLASSGSREQFF; DNA: TGCGCCAGCAGCTTGGCAAGTAGCGGGAGCCGTGAGCAGTTCTTC
J: TRBJ1-3; V: TRBV10-3; size: -; D: -; CDR3: CAISGNRRFSGNTIYF; DNA: TGTGCCATCAGCGGGAACAGAAGGTTCTCTGGAAACACCATATATTTT
J: TRBJ2-1; V: TRBV6-4; size: -; D: TRBD1; CDR3: CASSGPGTANYNEQFF; DNA: TGTGCCAGCAGTGGACCCGGGACAGCGAATTACAATGAGCAGTTCTTC
J: TRBJ2-1; V: TRBV7-2; size: -; D: -; CDR3: CASSLGGTSIYEQFF; DNA: TGTGCCAGCAGCTTAGGCGGGACGAGTATCTATGAGCAGTTCTTC
J: TRBJ2-4; V: TRBV27; size: -; D: TRBD2; CDR3: CASSPGTSGNIQYF; DNA: TGTGCCAGCAGCCCCGGGACTAGCGGGAACATTCAGTACTTC
J: TRBJ2-1; V: TRBV19; size: few; D: TRBD2; CDR3: CASSRGGPQGEQFF; DNA: TGTGCCAGTAGTAGGGGGGGTCCTCAAGGGGAGCAGTTCTTC
J: TRBJ2-2; V: TRBV28; size: -; D: TRBD2; CDR3: CASSAGGGIGELFF; DNA: TGTGCCAGCAGTGCGGGAGGAGGGATCGGGGAGCTGTTTTTT
J: TRBJ2-7; V: TRBV19; size: -; D: TRBD1; CDR3: CASSHGTGFNEQYF; DNA: TGTGCCAGTAGTCACGGGACAGGGTTCAACGAGCAGTACTTC
J: TRBJ1-5; V: TRBV27; size: -; D: -; CDR3: CASTGLRQPQHF; DNA: TGTGCCAGCACTGGACTGAGGCAGCCCCAGCATTTT
J: TRBJ1-2; V: TRBV6-5; size: -; D: -; CDR3: CASSYSAAGLRGYTF; DNA: TGTGCCAGCAGTTACAGTGCGGCAGGGCTTCGTGGCTACACCTTC
J: TRBJ1-5; V: TRBV21-1; size: -; D: -; CDR3: CASSKVGARRGLSSNQPQHF; DNA: TGTGCCAGCAGCAAAGTCGGGGCACGCCGGGGACTAAGTAGCAATCAGCCCCAGCATTTT
J: TRBJ2-1; V: TRBV7-3; size: few; D: -; CDR3: CASSPTLNNEQFF; DNA: TGTGCCAGCAGCCCGACTCTTAACAATGAGCAGTTCTTC
J: TRBJ2-1; V: TRBV7-2; size: -; D: -; CDR3: CASSSPPGHSYNEQFF; DNA: TGTGCCAGCAGCTCGCCCCCGGGACATTCCTACAATGAGCAGTTCTTC
J: TRBJ1-1; V: TRBV29-1; size: -; D: -; CDR3: CSFQGVNTEAFF; DNA: TGCAGCTTCCAGGGTGTGAACACTGAAGCTTTCTTT
J: TRBJ2-2; V: TRBV19; size: -; D: TRBD2; CDR3: CASTSSLRLAGQNTGELFF; DNA: TGTGCCAGTACCTCTTCTCTCCGGCTAGCGGGGCAGAACACCGGGGAGCTGTTTTTT